This TCR beta chain was identified in a study of cytomegalovirus exposure and HLA in healthy donors. Overall study results and limits: Judged likely to be a sequencing artifact was a cluster of highly shared sequence variants.

Amplification used 60 Vbeta primers and 13 Jbeta primers. As handled by the study authors: As a later analysis found, there were 80 million to 90 million unique TCR beta chains, of which some 9.9 million were shared. Sequencing used immunoSEQ multiplex PCR; TCRdb keeps in-frame clones, though not all of them. That table supplies the V and J calls and clone size; D and trimming were determined from the DNA. Of about 80,000 clones listed, 60% to 80% are singletons. A word on this clone: The antigen is not known.

The CDR3 is 12 residues long. Germline CDR1 is SNHLY and CDR2 is FYNNEI. Trimming pared 1 base from V and 9 bases from J, leaving 10 bases between. This chain joins TRBV2 and TRBJ2-7, with D possibly matching TRBD1 (5 bases). Source material: PBMCs. The receptor was derived from a woman aged 50 to 65 in good health and CMV-seropositive. The CDR3 bases are TGTGCCAGCAGTGAAGACTGGCAGGGGCAGTACGTC. It specifies CASSEDWQGQYV.